A selection of T cell receptor beta chains follows, all from one sample in a study of T cell changes during pregnancy in multiple sclerosis. Libraries were prepared by immunoSEQ multiplex PCR; TCRdb keeps only in-frame clonotypes and omits some of them. The sample records more than 40,000 clones, approximately 87% being singletons. Here the sequenced sample was peripheral blood, taken in the first trimester of pregnancy. All receptors come from a female donor in good health, enrolled as a control in a pregnancy study. The CDR3 runs from the conserved cysteine through the conserved F or W. The D gene is left open where the match is weak. Expanded clones get a size class; other rows say once, few or many, or leave the size out.

>TRBJ2-1|NA|TRBV19|TRBD2
CASSIWTSGSDEQFF
TGTGCCAGTAGTATTTGGACTAGCGGGAGTGATGAGCAGTTCTTC
>TRBJ2-7|NA|TRBV29-1|TRBD1
CSVEWTGGSSYEQYF
TGCAGCGTTGAATGGACAGGGGGCAGCTCCTACGAGCAGTACTTC
>TRBJ2-1|NA|TRBV13|NA
CASSWRLRNEQFF
TGTGCCAGCAGCTGGAGACTCCGCAATGAGCAGTTCTTC
>TRBJ1-6|NA|TRBV6-1|NA
CASSGRLQGEGSPLHF
TGTGCCAGCAGTGGGAGACTACAGGGAGAAGGTTCACCCCTCCACTTT
>TRBJ2-1|NA|TRBV7-2|NA
CASSLAVGVSGQSEQFF
TGTGCCAGCAGCTTAGCGGTGGGAGTTAGTGGGCAAAGTGAGCAGTTCTTC
>TRBJ2-1|NA|TRBV11-2|TRBD2
CASSLEAGGEQFF
TGTGCCAGCAGCTTAGAGGCGGGGGGGGAGCAGTTCTTC
>TRBJ2-7|NA|TRBV10-3|TRBD2
CAISPGSGGFYEQYF
TGTGCCATCAGCCCTGGTAGCGGGGGGTTCTACGAGCAGTACTTC
>TRBJ2-7|NA|TRBV30|NA
CAWKGSGPAYEQYF
TGTGCCTGGAAAGGGAGCGGGCCGGCCTACGAGCAGTACTTC
>TRBJ1-5|NA|TRBV4-1|NA
CASSQDERPISQPQHF
TGCGCCAGCAGCCAAGATGAGCGGCCGATATCACAGCCCCAGCATTTT
>TRBJ1-2|NA|TRBV7-8|TRBD1
CAALGQGATRGYTF
TGTGCCGCCCTGGGACAGGGGGCGACCAGAGGCTACACCTTC
>TRBJ1-3|NA|TRBV4-1|NA
CASSLEYQGTGNTIYF
TGCGCCAGCAGCCTTGAATACCAGGGGACTGGAAACACCATATATTTT
>TRBJ1-3|once|TRBV10-3|NA
CAISWGGGNTIYF
TGTGCCATCAGTTGGGGCGGAGGAAACACCATATATTTT
>TRBJ2-7|NA|TRBV6-6|TRBD2
CASRKYSGEVYEQYF
TGTGCCAGCAGGAAGTATAGCGGGGAGGTCTACGAGCAGTACTTC
>TRBJ2-2|NA|TRBV30|TRBD1
CAWSLSDRGAGELFF
TGTGCCTGGAGTTTATCCGACAGGGGGGCCGGGGAGCTGTTTTTT
>TRBJ1-2|NA|TRBV29-1|TRBD1
CSVDMGQGASRTF
TGCAGCGTTGATATGGGACAGGGGGCGTCTCGCACCTTC
>TRBJ2-1|NA|TRBV2|NA
CATSSGSSYNEQFF
TGTGCCACCAGTTCGGGGAGCTCCTACAATGAGCAGTTCTTC
>TRBJ1-1|NA|TRBV7-3|TRBD1
CASSYQGADTEAFF
TGTGCCAGCAGCTACCAGGGGGCAGACACTGAAGCTTTCTTT
>TRBJ2-7|NA|TRBV19|TRBD1
CASSPWGSGTGSYEQYF
TGTGCCAGTAGTCCTTGGGGATCCGGGACAGGGTCCTACGAGCAGTACTTC
>TRBJ2-1|once|TRBV6-4|TRBD1
CASSPGQGSNEQFF
TGTGCCAGCAGTCCGGGACAGGGCAGCAATGAGCAGTTCTTC
>TRBJ1-4|NA|TRBV29-1|NA
CSVGQNSNEKLFF
TGCAGCGTAGGACAGAACTCTAATGAAAAACTGTTTTTT
>TRBJ1-1|few|TRBV6-5|NA
CASSYQGRTEAFF
TGTGCCAGCAGTTACCAGGGTAGGACTGAAGCTTTCTTT
>TRBJ2-7|NA|TRBV27|NA
CASSPYRVSNEQYF
TGTGCCAGCAGTCCCTACAGGGTTTCTAACGAGCAGTACTTC
>TRBJ2-7|NA|TRBV2|NA
CASSANREGEQYF
TGTGCCAGCAGTGCGAACAGGGAGGGCGAGCAGTACTTC
>TRBJ2-1|NA|TRBV11-3|NA
CASSLGLSGHEQFF
TGTGCCAGCAGCTTAGGTTTGAGCGGGCATGAGCAGTTCTTC
>TRBJ2-7|NA|TRBV2|NA
CASKVLQGFYEQYF
TGTGCCAGCAAGGTCTTACAGGGATTCTACGAGCAGTACTTC
>TRBJ1-4|once|TRBV28|TRBD1
CASRTRDSNEKLFF
TGTGCCAGCAGGACCCGGGACAGTAATGAAAAACTGTTTTTT
>TRBJ2-1|NA|TRBV19|TRBD1
CASSIGQGGNNEQFF
TGTGCCAGTAGTATAGGACAGGGGGGTAACAATGAGCAGTTCTTC
>TRBJ2-2|NA|TRBV4-3|TRBD2
CASSQVGGLEITGELFF
TGCGCCAGCAGCCAAGTCGGAGGACTAGAAATAACCGGGGAGCTGTTTTTT
>TRBJ2-3|NA|TRBV6-5|NA
CASSNGGSDTQYF
TGTGCCAGCAGTAACGGGGGATCAGATACGCAGTATTTT
>TRBJ2-6|NA|TRBV15|TRBD1
CATSREQGSGANVLTF
TGTGCCACCAGCAGAGAACAGGGGTCTGGGGCCAACGTCCTGACTTTC
>TRBJ1-3|NA|TRBV5-1|NA
CASSQTTGRNTIYF
TGCGCCAGCAGCCAGACTACAGGGAGAAACACCATATATTTT
>TRBJ2-1|NA|TRBV7-3|NA
CASSLKDGGQFF
TGTGCCAGCAGCTTAAAAGACGGGGGGCAGTTCTTC
>TRBJ2-3|NA|TRBV2|NA
CASANRRTVTDTQYF
TGTGCCAGCGCGAACCGTCGGACTGTCACAGATACGCAGTATTTT
>TRBJ2-7|NA|TRBV30|TRBD1
CASRDRGCEQYF
TGTGCCTCCAGGGACAGGGGGTGCGAGCAGTACTTC
>TRBJ2-2|NA|TRBV27|NA
CASSLGAVNTGELFF
TGTGCCAGCAGTTTGGGGGCAGTAAACACCGGGGAGCTGTTTTTT
>TRBJ1-2|few|TRBV18|NA
CASSQTDRANYGYTF
TGTGCCAGCTCCCAAACTGACAGAGCGAACTATGGCTACACCTTC
>TRBJ1-5|NA|TRBV29-1|NA
CSVSRGQYQPQHF
TGCAGCGTTTCAAGGGGACAATATCAGCCCCAGCATTTT
>TRBJ2-5|NA|TRBV19|TRBD1
CASNQGQLQETQYF
TGTGCCAGTAACCAGGGACAGCTCCAAGAGACCCAGTACTTC
>TRBJ1-2|NA|TRBV28|NA
CASLLPGVGGYTF
TGTGCCAGCCTACTTCCAGGGGTCGGGGGCTACACCTTC
>TRBJ2-7|NA|TRBV20-1|NA
CSARPGSEQYF
TGCAGTGCGAGACCGGGGTCCGAGCAGTACTTC
>TRBJ2-7|NA|TRBV30|TRBD1
CALTTGIGYEQYF
TGTGCCTTGACGACAGGGATTGGCTACGAGCAGTACTTC
>TRBJ2-1|NA|TRBV25-1|TRBD2
CASSEFSGGADEQFF
TGTGCCAGCAGTGAATTTAGCGGGGGGGCGGACGAGCAGTTCTTC
>TRBJ1-1|NA|TRBV18|TRBD1
CASSPTEGAIGTEAFF
TGTGCCAGCTCACCGACTGAGGGGGCTATAGGCACTGAAGCTTTCTTT
>TRBJ2-7|once|TRBV18|NA
CASSRKTGYEQYF
TGTGCCAGCTCACGTAAAACAGGCTACGAGCAGTACTTC
>TRBJ2-5|NA|TRBV13|NA
CASSLTLRGETQYF
TGTGCCAGCAGCTTAACTCTTAGAGGAGAGACCCAGTACTTC
>TRBJ1-3|NA|TRBV18|TRBD1
CASSPGGQSLSGNTIYF
TGTGCCAGCTCACCAGGGGGACAGAGCCTCTCTGGAAACACCATATATTTT
>TRBJ2-1|NA|TRBV10-3|TRBD2
CAISSNSGRPPYNEQFF
TGTGCCATCAGTTCTAATAGCGGGAGACCCCCCTACAATGAGCAGTTCTTC
>TRBJ1-2|NA|TRBV18|NA
CASSPPNPTGGSNYGYTF
TGTGCCAGCTCACCACCAAACCCGACGGGGGGATCTAACTATGGCTACACCTTC
>TRBJ2-5|NA|TRBV28|NA
CASSLGREETQYF
TGTGCCAGCAGTTTAGGCAGGGAAGAGACCCAGTACTTC
>TRBJ1-5|NA|TRBV27|NA
CASSRGADGNQPQHF
TGTGCCAGCAGTCGGGGGGCGGATGGCAATCAGCCCCAGCATTTT
>TRBJ2-5|NA|TRBV7-6|TRBD2
CASSRTSGIQETQYF
TGTGCCAGCAGCCGGACTAGCGGGATTCAAGAGACCCAGTACTTC
>TRBJ2-7|NA|TRBV6-5|TRBD2
CASSGWTSKAYEQYF
TGTGCCAGCAGTGGTTGGACTAGCAAAGCCTACGAGCAGTACTTC
>TRBJ2-5|NA|TRBV19|TRBD1
CASSPFRDRVYETQYF
TGTGCCAGTAGTCCCTTCCGTGACAGGGTTTATGAGACCCAGTACTTC
>TRBJ2-5|once|TRBV9|TRBD2
CASSVGWGSGETQYF
TGTGCCAGCAGCGTAGGGTGGGGTAGCGGGGAGACCCAGTACTTC
>TRBJ2-6|NA|TRBV7-2|TRBD1
CVGGPYSGANVLTF
TGTGTAGGGGGCCCCTATTCCGGGGCCAACGTCCTGACTTTC
>TRBJ1-5|NA|TRBV5-3|NA
CARSLVGRSNQPQHF
TGTGCCAGAAGCTTAGTTGGCAGAAGCAATCAGCCCCAGCATTTT
>TRBJ2-7|NA|TRBV5-5|TRBD2
CASSLGYWREGSNEQYF
TGTGCCAGCAGCTTGGGGTATTGGCGGGAGGGTTCTAACGAGCAGTACTTC